This T cell receptor (beta chain) was sequenced in a study of blood T cell repertoires in COVID-19. The overall study: The United States, Italy and Spain supplied acute and convalescent COVID-19 samples. T cells, B-cell-depleted T cells, or PBMCs supplied cDNA or gDNA.

Profiled with immunoSEQ multiplex PCR; TCRdb holds only in-frame clones, not every one. The data contain about 330,000 clones, about 91% of them seen just once; the ten biggest clones take up 9.9%. One Seattle source followed patients from active infection through their disease course. Sequencing was done on a sample of peripheral blood. The sequence was collected from a man aged 25-45 years with COVID-19, enrolled during active disease.

In DNA, the CDR3 is TGCGCCAGCAGCCCGTACCGACTAGCGGGCGTTAGCACAGATACGCAGTATTTT. Translating it yields CASSPYRLAGVSTDTQYF. V and J are TRBV4-1 and TRBJ2-3; 10 bases fit TRBD2. Trimming at V came to 4 bases and at J to 0 bases, leaving 10 bases not matched to a gene. This CDR3 spans 18 amino acids. The germline CDR1 and CDR2 sequences are MGHRA and YSYEKL.